The source of this T cell receptor beta chain is a study of blood T cells in healthy people across ages. Ranging in age from roughly 6 to 100, the donors were healthy Caucasian individuals from Russia. Peripheral blood was drawn, around 9.5 milliliters per donor. Deletions cut 4 bases from V and 2 bases from J, with 8 bases between. The CDR3 totals 14 residues. Sample-barcoded 5' priming and a J-beta primer mix drove a second PCR of roughly 6 to 12 cycles. Unique molecular identifiers of 12 random nucleotides labeled each cDNA. Each single sample gave us at least 3 million CDR3-containing paired-end reads. TCRdb ran MiXCR on the 5' RACE reads and lists one entry per CDR3 protein. The sample consists of 1.5 million to 2 million distinct CDR3 sequences, around 40% of them appearing once.

Sequencing input: blood. This TCR was recovered from a human donor in good health. The V gene is TRBV12-3 or TRBV12-4, the J gene TRBJ2-2; possibly TRBD1 for D (6 bases). CDR3 DNA sequence: TGTGCCAGCAGTTGGGGGCTTAACACCGGGGAGCTGTTTTTT. The encoded protein is CASSWGLNTGELFF.